The next 10 T cell receptor beta chains were all read from a single sample in a study of cytomegalovirus exposure and HLA in healthy donors. The PCR had 60 Vbeta and 13 Jbeta primers. The method was immunoSEQ multiplex PCR; TCRdb's version includes in-frame clones alone and lacks a portion of them. Among 150,000 to 200,000 clones listed, 60% to 80% were seen once. What was sequenced was PBMCs. Source of these receptors: a woman in her fifties or sixties in good health and CMV-seropositive.

DNA for the CDR3: TGTGCCAGCAGCTTATACGAACTCTCCTACGAGCAGTACTTC. Protein: CASSLYELSYEQYF. V is TRBV7-2 and J is TRBJ2-7; D is unclear. The V gene lost 2 bases and the J gene lost 0 bases, with 8 bases spanning the gap. Germline loops: CDR1 SGHTA, CDR2 FQGNSA. The length of the CDR3 is 14 residues.

V and J are TRBV4-1 and TRBJ1-1; a weak D match, TRBD1 (5 bases). The germline V gene encodes CDR1 MGHRA and CDR2 YSYEKL. The V end lost 1 base, the J end lost 0 bases, and 9 bases lay between the germline ends. The CDR3 consists of 15 residues. Here the CDR3 reads CASSQGVGLNTEAFF. The CDR3 nucleotides read TGCGCCAGCAGCCAAGGGGTGGGGCTGAACACTGAAGCTTTCTTT.

This clone was seen once. The chain combines TRBV6-5 with TRBJ1-1; perhaps TRBD1 as D (6 bases). Trimming took 4 bases from V and 0 from J, leaving 9 bases between them. Germline assignment: CDR1 MNHEY and CDR2 SVGAGI. The length of the CDR3 is 14 residues. The chain's CDR3 is CASSSGQMNTEAFF. DNA of the CDR3: TGTGCCAGCAGTTCAGGACAGATGAACACTGAAGCTTTCTTT.

Comments on this clone: Other nucleotide sequences in the sample specify the same CDR3. This chain links TRBV7-2 with TRBJ1-2; D perhaps matches TRBD1 (6 bases). The V end was cut by 1 base, the J end by 3 bases, with 6 bases between. The germline V gene has CDR1 SGHTA and CDR2 FQGNSA. CDR3 length: 13 residues. This chain's CDR3 is CASSLGQDYGYTF. In DNA, the CDR3 is TGTGCCAGCAGCTTAGGACAGGACTATGGCTACACCTTC.

The chain links TRBV7-2 to TRBJ2-1; 9 nucleotides line up with TRBD1. CDR1 is SGHTA, CDR2 FQGNSA, per germline. V was clipped by 4 bases and J by 10 bases; unmatched bases: 14. The CDR3 has 16 residues. The CDR3 region is CASSYTGTGSWGEQFF. The CDR3 nucleotides read TGTGCCAGCAGCTACACCGGGACAGGGTCTTGGGGAGAGCAGTTCTTC. Full variable domain (missing parts from reference TRBV7-2 and TRBJ2-1): GAGVSQSPSNKVTEKGKDVELRCDPISGHTALYWYRQSLGQGLEFLIYFQGNSAPDKSGLPSDRFSAERTGGSVSTLTIQRTQQEDSAVYLCASSYTGTGSWGEQFFGPGTRLTVL.

The V call is TRBV2, the J call TRBJ1-4, with 8 nucleotides matching TRBD1. Germline V lookup: CDR1 SNHLY, CDR2 FYNNEI. J lost 7 bases, V lost 4 bases, and 5 bases had no gene match. The CDR3 contains 14 residues. The CDR3 spells CASSGQGRSEKLFF. In DNA form, the CDR3 reads TGTGCCAGCAGTGGACAGGGGCGGAGTGAAAAACTGTTTTTT.

The V gene is TRBV29-1, the J gene TRBJ2-3, with 7 bases that match TRBD2. The CDR3 sequence is 14 residues long. The ends lost 4 bases at V and 6 bases at J; junction bases unmatched: 10. Germline loops: CDR1 SQVTM, CDR2 ANQGSEA. The CDR3 DNA reads as TGCAGCGTTGGTGTTAGCAGCGGGGTTGATACGCAGTATTTT. Translated, it gives CSVGVSSGVDTQYF.

V and J are TRBV9 and TRBJ1-6, with D maybe TRBD1 (6 bases). Germline V gene sequence: CDR1 SGDLS, CDR2 YYNGEE. Trimming stripped 4 bases from V and 9 bases from J, with 8 bases between. CDR3 size: 12 residues. CDR3: CASSRDISPLHF. CDR3 DNA sequence: TGTGCCAGCAGCAGGGACATTTCACCCCTCCACTTT.

The chain employs TRBV10-2 and TRBJ2-1; a weak D match, TRBD2 (6 bases). Germline V gene sequence: CDR1 WSHSY, CDR2 SAAADI. V dropped 4 bases and J dropped 0 bases, with 13 bases sitting between them. There are 16 residues in the CDR3. The CDR3 DNA follows: TGCGCCAGCAGTGTCGGGAGTTACAGCTCCTACAATGAGCAGTTCTTC. It yields the protein CASSVGSYSSYNEQFF.

The rearrangement joins TRBV6-1 to TRBJ2-7, with TRBD2 as a possible D gene (5 bases). The germline CDR1 and CDR2 sequences are MNHNS and SASEGT. The V and J ends lost 4 bases and 0 bases respectively, with 25 bases between them. The CDR3 runs 19 residues. The CDR3 loop is CASSALWGDGGVFSYEQYF. CDR3 DNA sequence: TGTGCCAGCAGTGCCCTTTGGGGAGATGGCGGAGTATTCTCCTACGAGCAGTACTTC.